A selection of T cell receptor beta chains follows, all from one sample in a study of CD8 T cells in ankylosing spondylitis. Each CDR3 protein gets one entry after TCRdb re-called the 5' RACE reads with MiXCR. The sample has 100,000 or so distinct CDR3 sequences, around 8.5% seen once. Specimen: blood, either unsorted or a sorted T cell fraction (not recorded which). The receptors here all came from a male donor with ankylosing spondylitis. Both conserved end residues are part of each CDR3. The D gene is left open where the match is weak. Expanded clones get a size class; other rows say once, few or many, or leave the size out.

d_call j_call clone_size v_call cdr3_aa cdr3_nt
- TRBJ1-3 - TRBV5-5 CASSLDLYAGNTIYF TGTGCCAGCAGCTTGGACCTATATGCTGGAAACACCATATATTTT
- TRBJ2-1 - TRBV6-4 CASSDGGSGDYNEQFF TGTGCCAGCAGTGACGGCGGTAGCGGAGATTACAATGAGCAGTTCTTC
TRBD1 TRBJ2-1 - TRBV7-6 CASSLALGQGGEQFF TGTGCCAGCAGCTTAGCGCTCGGACAGGGGGGCGAGCAGTTCTTC
- TRBJ2-7 - TRBV9 CASSVDLASEQYF TGTGCCAGCAGCGTAGATCTCGCCAGCGAGCAGTACTTC
- TRBJ2-7 few TRBV12-3/TRBV12-4 CASSPPGPPQQYF TGTGCCAGCAGCCCCCCTGGCCCCCCGCAGCAGTACTTC
- TRBJ2-1 - TRBV27 CASSSPTGFNEQFF TGTGCCAGCAGTTCCCCAACAGGGTTCAATGAGCAGTTCTTC
- TRBJ1-1 - TRBV14 CASTLGVSEAFF TGTGCCAGCACCCTGGGAGTTAGTGAAGCTTTCTTT
TRBD1 TRBJ2-1 few TRBV10-3 CAIRRQGELGEQFF TGTGCCATCAGGCGACAGGGTGAGCTGGGTGAGCAGTTCTTC
TRBD2 TRBJ2-1 many TRBV27 CASSWTSGFSYNEQFF TGTGCCAGCAGTTGGACTAGCGGATTCTCCTACAATGAGCAGTTCTTC
TRBD2 TRBJ2-1 - TRBV3-1 CAGSQESGRPLYNEQFF TGTGCCGGCAGCCAAGAGAGCGGGAGGCCTCTGTACAATGAGCAGTTCTTC
- TRBJ2-4 many TRBV7-2 CASLPNIQYF TGTGCCAGTCTCCCAAACATTCAGTACTTC
TRBD1 TRBJ1-5 many TRBV12-3/TRBV12-4 CASSLEGAINQPQHF TGTGCCAGCAGTTTGGAGGGGGCAATCAATCAGCCCCAGCATTTT
- TRBJ2-1 many TRBV12-3/TRBV12-4 CASSSNRGRVYNEQFF TGTGCCAGCAGTTCCAACAGGGGGAGGGTCTACAATGAGCAGTTCTTC
TRBD1 TRBJ1-1 many TRBV12-3/TRBV12-4 CASSSYMIQGLNTEAFF TGTGCCAGCAGTTCTTATATGATACAGGGGTTGAACACTGAAGCTTTCTTT
TRBD2 TRBJ2-3 - TRBV15 CATRMTRGVGLADSTDTQYF TGTGCCACCAGGATGACAAGGGGGGTTGGACTAGCGGATAGCACAGATACGCAGTATTTT
TRBD2 TRBJ2-1 many TRBV7-9 CASSSGLAGAYNEQFF TGTGCCAGCAGCTCTGGACTAGCTGGCGCTTACAATGAGCAGTTCTTC
TRBD1 TRBJ2-7 - TRBV10-2 CASSDRDSSSYEQYF TGCGCCAGCAGTGACCGGGACAGCAGCTCCTACGAGCAGTACTTC
- TRBJ1-2 many TRBV2 CASSDWPTADYGYTF TGTGCCAGCAGTGATTGGCCTACCGCCGACTATGGCTACACCTTC
- TRBJ2-1 - TRBV13 CASSFRGNNEQFF TGTGCCAGCAGCTTCCGGGGAAACAATGAGCAGTTCTTC
TRBD1 TRBJ2-1 - TRBV2 CASSVRQGYSYNEQFF TGTGCCAGCAGTGTGAGACAGGGGTACTCCTACAATGAGCAGTTCTTC
- TRBJ2-7 - TRBV4-2 CASSQQTGRGLYF TGTGCCAGCAGCCAACAGACAGGAAGGGGCTTGTACTTC
- TRBJ2-7 many TRBV11-2 CASRTNYEQYF TGTGCCAGCAGGACCAACTACGAGCAGTACTTC
- TRBJ1-3 many TRBV7-6 CASSATLGLYSGNTIYF TGTGCCAGCAGCGCCACTCTCGGGCTTTACTCTGGAAACACCATATATTTT
- TRBJ2-2 many TRBV2 CASSDPGELFF TGTGCCAGCAGTGACCCCGGGGAGCTGTTTTTT
- TRBJ2-1 many TRBV6-4 CASSQSGRPSYNEQFF TGTGCCAGCAGTCAGAGTGGGAGACCCTCCTACAATGAGCAGTTCTTC
- TRBJ2-3 few TRBV20-1 CSARGRRGTSTDTQYF TGCAGTGCTAGAGGGAGAAGGGGGACTAGCACAGATACGCAGTATTTT
TRBD1 TRBJ1-4 - TRBV9 CASSGTGEKLFF TGTGCCAGCAGCGGGACAGGGGAAAAACTGTTTTTT
- TRBJ2-3 few TRBV27 CASSLSGEFRITTLNDPDTQYF TGTGCCAGCAGTTTATCTGGGGAATTTCGGATTACCACCCTCAACGACCCAGATACGCAGTATTTT
TRBD2 TRBJ2-7 - TRBV7-2 CASSLVREGSYEQYF TGTGCCAGCAGCTTAGTCCGGGAGGGCTCCTACGAGCAGTACTTC
TRBD1 TRBJ2-1 - TRBV5-7 CASSPTGQGFNEQFF TGTGCCAGCAGCCCAACGGGACAGGGGTTCAATGAGCAGTTCTTC
TRBD2 TRBJ2-1 - TRBV3-1 CASSQIEPGGEAYNEQFF TGTGCCAGCAGTCAAATAGAGCCCGGGGGGGAAGCCTACAATGAGCAGTTCTTC
TRBD2 TRBJ2-5 few TRBV13 CASSSRDPGTSGSGETQYF TGTGCCAGCAGCTCAAGAGACCCAGGGACTAGCGGGAGTGGAGAGACCCAGTACTTC
- TRBJ2-7 - TRBV20-1 CSAPTGGYEQYF TGCAGTGCGCCAACTGGGGGCTACGAGCAGTACTTC
- TRBJ2-7 few TRBV20-1 CSARDPGQFYEQYF TGCAGTGCTAGAGATCCGGGACAATTCTACGAGCAGTACTTC
- TRBJ2-5 many TRBV7-9 CASRMGTGIAETQYF TGTGCCAGCAGAATGGGTACAGGGATCGCAGAGACCCAGTACTTC
- TRBJ2-4 many TRBV14 CASSQQGWENIQYF TGTGCCAGCAGCCAGCAGGGGTGGGAAAACATTCAGTACTTC
- TRBJ2-7 few TRBV5-5 CASNGLEQYF TGTGCCAGCAATGGACTAGAGCAGTACTTC
- TRBJ2-1 - TRBV12-5 CASGGGWPLSYNEQFF TGTGCTAGTGGTGGGGGCTGGCCCCTCTCCTACAATGAGCAGTTCTTC
TRBD1 TRBJ1-1 many TRBV29-1 CSVVQGVTEAFF TGCAGCGTTGTGCAGGGGGTCACTGAAGCTTTCTTT
- TRBJ1-1 - TRBV5-1 CASSLEGQNFGVTEAFF TGCGCCAGCAGCTTGGAGGGGCAGAACTTTGGGGTCACTGAAGCTTTCTTT
- TRBJ2-1 many TRBV24-1 CATSMTARGSNEQFF TGTGCCACCAGTATGACGGCGCGAGGGAGCAATGAGCAGTTCTTC
- TRBJ2-4 many TRBV7-9 CASSPRIGIENIQYF TGTGCCAGCAGCCCCCGTATTGGGATCGAAAACATTCAGTACTTC
TRBD1 TRBJ2-3 few TRBV11-2 CASSLVGTELTDTQYF TGTGCCAGCAGCTTAGTGGGGACAGAGCTCACAGATACGCAGTATTTT